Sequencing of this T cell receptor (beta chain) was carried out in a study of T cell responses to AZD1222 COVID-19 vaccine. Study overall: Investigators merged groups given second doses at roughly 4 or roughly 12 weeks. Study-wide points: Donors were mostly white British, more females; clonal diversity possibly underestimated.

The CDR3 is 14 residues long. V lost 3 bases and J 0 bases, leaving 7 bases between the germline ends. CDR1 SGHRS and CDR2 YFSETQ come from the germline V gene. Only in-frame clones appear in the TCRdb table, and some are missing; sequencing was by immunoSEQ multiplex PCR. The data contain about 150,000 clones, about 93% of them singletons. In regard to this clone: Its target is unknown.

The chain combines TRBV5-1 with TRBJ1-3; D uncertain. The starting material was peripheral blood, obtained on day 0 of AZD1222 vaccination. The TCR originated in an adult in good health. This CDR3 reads CASSSGLSGNTIYF. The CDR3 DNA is TGCGCCAGCAGCTCGGGTCTCTCTGGAAACACCATATATTTT.